These 31 T cell receptor beta chains came from one sample sequenced in a study of beta chain features in type 1 diabetes. Since all of the isolated RNA was reverse transcribed, expressed TCRB transcripts were what got sequenced. Only in-frame clones appear in the TCRdb table, and some are missing; sequencing was by immunoSEQ multiplex PCR. The table shows 900,000 or so clones, with under 20% occurring only once. Source material: naive CD4+ T cells from blood. The receptor set was obtained from a woman aged 18-30 years in good health.

This clone was recorded a few times. The chain recombines TRBV6-5 with TRBJ2-3; TRBD2 aligns across 9 bases. The CDR3 has 16 residues. Germline CDR1 MNHEY, CDR2 SVGAGI. V shed 3 bases, J shed 2 bases, and the junction held 6 bases outside the gene matches. Here the CDR3 reads CASSYSGSMITDTQYF. CDR3 sequence (DNA): TGTGCCAGCAGTTATAGCGGGAGTATGATCACAGATACGCAGTATTTT.

The CDR3 DNA reads TGTGCCAGCAGCTTAGGCAACTCTGGAAACACCATATATTTT. Its translation is CASSLGNSGNTIYF. The chain combines TRBV7-9 with TRBJ1-3; D not certain. The germline V gene has CDR1 SEHNR and CDR2 FQNEAQ (reference sequence). The CDR3 contains 14 residues. The germline V and J ends were trimmed by 1 base and 0 bases, with 4 bases remaining between them. Complete variable domain (other parts from reference TRBV7-9 and TRBJ1-3): DTGVSQNPRHKITKRGQNVTFRCDPISEHNRLYWYRQTLGQGPEFLTYFQNEAQLEKSRLLSDRFSAERPKGSFSTLEIQRTEQGDSAMYLCASSLGNSGNTIYFGEGSWLTVV.

In regard to this clone: Here the CDR3 omits its conserved ending phenylalanine or tryptophan, so a read error is the likely source. V gene TRBV6-6 combines with J gene TRBJ1-2; no firm D call. With 0 bases removed from V and 10 bases from J, the gap between germline ends came to 18 bases. In germline, CDR1 is MNHNY, CDR2 SVGAGI (reference sequence). The CDR3 runs to 15 residues. The CDR3 coding sequence is TGTGCCAGCAGTTACTCCCTTAGTTCCGACGATTTCTACACCTCC. Amino acid sequence: CASSYSLSSDDFYTS.

This clone was found a few times. The CDR3 coding sequence is TGTGCCAGCTCGGGCGGTCGGGCGTACACTGAAGCTTTCTTT. Translating it yields CASSGGRAYTEAFF. The chain links TRBV2 to TRBJ1-1; D ambiguous. Germline V gives CDR1 SNHLY, CDR2 FYNNEI. The CDR3 runs 14 residues. Between the trimmed V and J ends, which lost 8 bases and 3 bases, there was a span of 16 bases. Full variable domain (outside the CDR3, taken from reference TRBV2 and TRBJ1-1): EPEVTQTPSHQVTQMGQEVILRCVPISNHLYFYWYRQILGQKVEFLVSFYNNEISEKSEIFDDQFSVERPDGSNFTLKIRSTKLEDSAMYFCASSGGRAYTEAFFGQGTRLTVV.

This clone was seen more than once but under ten times. Other DNA variants within this sample encode the same CDR3. This rearrangement joins TRBV18 to TRBJ2-7; no definite D call. V was pared by 3 bases and J by 1 base, with 7 bases between. The CDR3 sequence is 13 residues long. The germline V gene has CDR1 KGHSH and CDR2 LQKENI. The CDR3, as DNA: TGTGCCAGCTCACCTCAATCATCCTACGAGCAGTACTTC. Protein product: CASSPQSSYEQYF.

This chain connects TRBV11-2 to TRBJ2-5, with D unclear. Germline lookup yields CDR1 SGHAT and CDR2 FQNNGV. There are 17 residues in the CDR3. The V and J ends lost 1 base and 4 bases respectively, with 19 bases between them. The CDR3 sequence is CASSLGEGRSRLETQYF. The CDR3 DNA reads as TGTGCCAGCAGCTTAGGGGAAGGGCGCTCTAGGTTAGAGACCCAGTACTTC.

The J gene is TRBJ2-7, the V gene TRBV5-5; D call uncertain. The germline CDR1 and CDR2 sequences are SGHKS and YYEKEE (reference sequence). V lost 1 base and J lost 3, with 8 bases in between. This CDR3 spans 13 amino acids. The CDR3 DNA reads as TGTGCCAGCAGCTTGCCAGGCGGCTACGAGCAGTACTTC. It is translated as CASSLPGGYEQYF.

The chain couples TRBV20-1 to TRBJ2-1; D gene uncertain. The CDR3 runs 10 residues. Trimming shortened V by 5 bases and J by 7 bases, and 6 bases separated the two germline ends. Germline CDR1 DFQATT, CDR2 SNEGSKA (reference sequence). In nucleotides, the CDR3 is TGCAGTGCTGTGAAGAATGAGCAGTTCTTC. Translated: CSAVKNEQFF.

J is TRBJ1-2 and V is TRBV28, with no clear D. This CDR3 comprises 11 residues. V lost 8 bases to trimming and J lost 8 bases, with 12 bases between them. Germline-derived CDR1 and CDR2 are MDHEN and SYDVKM. This chain's CDR3 is CASDTDAGYTF. CDR3 bases: TGTGCCAGCGACACTGACGCGGGCTACACCTTC.

V is TRBV2 and J is TRBJ2-7, with 14 bases that match TRBD2. CDR1 and CDR2 from the germline V gene are SNHLY and FYNNEI. The CDR3 runs to 14 residues. V trimming: 6 bases; J trimming: 6 bases; junction bases outside the gene matches: 4. In nucleotides, the CDR3 is TGTGCCAGCAGGGGGACTAGCGGGAGTCTCGAGCAGTACTTC. Translation gives CASRGTSGSLEQYF. The entire variable domain, with the rest obtained from reference TRBV2 and TRBJ2-7, is as follows: EPEVTQTPSHQVTQMGQEVILRCVPISNHLYFYWYRQILGQKVEFLVSFYNNEISEKSEIFDDQFSVERPDGSNFTLKIRSTKLEDSAMYFCASRGTSGSLEQYFGPGTRLTVT.

This clone was detected a few times. The V call is TRBV7-2, the J call TRBJ1-5, with 10 bases matching TRBD1. With V trimmed by 5 bases and J by 5 bases, 6 bases remained unmatched. The CDR3 covers 15 residues. Per the germline V gene, CDR1 is SGHTA and CDR2 is FQGNSA. The CDR3 region is CASSVGTGVHQPQHF. The DNA of the CDR3 is TGTGCCAGCAGCGTCGGGACAGGGGTACATCAGCCCCAGCATTTT. Full variable domain (outside the CDR3, taken from reference TRBV7-2 and TRBJ1-5): GAGVSQSPSNKVTEKGKDVELRCDPISGHTALYWYRQSLGQGLEFLIYFQGNSAPDKSGLPSDRFSAERTGGSVSTLTIQRTQQEDSAVYLCASSVGTGVHQPQHFGDGTRLSIL.

A few counts support this clone. The V and J genes are TRBV4-2 and TRBJ1-2; D remains unclear. With 0 bases removed from V and 4 bases from J, the gap between germline ends came to 6 bases. The CDR3 loop spans 13 amino acids. Germline-derived CDR1 and CDR2 are LGHNA and YNFKEQ. CDR3 loop: CASSQDGLYGYTF. CDR3 in DNA: TGTGCCAGCAGCCAAGACGGACTCTATGGCTACACCTTC.

Only a few counts were recorded for this clone. The chain employs TRBV10-1 and TRBJ2-5, with 11 bases lining up with TRBD2. V lost 6 bases and J lost 4; bases outside the gene matches: 4. Germline V gene data show CDR1 as WNHNN and CDR2 as SYGVQD (reference sequence). CDR3 size: 14 residues. The CDR3 loop reads CASSPGLAGETQYF. Written as DNA, the CDR3 is TGCGCCAGCAGCCCCGGACTAGCGGGAGAGACCCAGTACTTC.

The chain employs TRBV27 and TRBJ2-7; tentatively, D is TRBD2 (5 bases). CDR3 length: 15 residues. Germline V gives CDR1 MNHEY, CDR2 SMNVEV (reference sequence). V was trimmed by 4 bases and J by 9 bases, leaving 22 bases between them. The CDR3 spells CASSSYASGPTAQYF. The CDR3 DNA sequence: TGTGCCAGCAGTTCCTACGCGAGCGGCCCGACGGCGCAGTACTTC.

CDR3 protein: CASSPREAPTDTQYF. Here the CDR3 DNA reads TGTGCCAGCTCACCAAGAGAGGCGCCCACAGATACGCAGTATTTT. The J gene is TRBJ2-3, the V gene TRBV18, with D unclear. This CDR3 is 15 amino acids long. V was trimmed by 2 bases and J by 2 bases, leaving 11 bases between them. In germline, CDR1 is KGHSH, CDR2 LQKENI.

This clone was seen more than once but under ten times. The chain recombines TRBV7-8 with TRBJ1-2; 8 positions match TRBD1. This CDR3 is built from 15 residues. J gave up 2 bases and V 3 bases, and 5 bases lay outside the gene matches. CDR1 and CDR2 from the germline V gene are SGHVS and FQNEAQ. The CDR3 is CASSFSGQANYGYTF. The CDR3 bases are TGTGCCAGCAGCTTCTCGGGACAGGCAAACTATGGCTACACCTTC.

In regard to this clone: Other DNA sequences in this specimen translate into the identical CDR3. The genes are TRBV4-2 and TRBJ1-3; D is uncertain. Germline assignment: CDR1 LGHNA and CDR2 YNFKEQ. Trimming removed 1 base from V and 4 bases from J, with 5 bases in between. The CDR3 totals 13 residues. In DNA form, the CDR3 reads TGTGCCAGCAGCCAAGGGGTCGGAAACACCATATATTTT. This translates into CASSQGVGNTIYF.

This clone came up a few times. The gene calls are TRBV19 and TRBJ2-7, with TRBD2 identical over 8 bases. Germline CDR1 and CDR2: LNHDA and SQIVND (reference sequence). V dropped 3 bases and J dropped 7; count of bases not matched to a gene: 5. The CDR3 sequence is 13 residues long. CDR3 coding DNA: TGTGCCAGTAGTATGAGGCGGGAGGCTGAGCAGTACTTC. It codes for CASSMRREAEQYF. Supplemented by reference TRBV19 and TRBJ2-7, the full variable domain reads DGGITQSPKYLFRKEGQNVTLSCEQNLNHDAMYWYRQDPGQGLRLIYYSQIVNDFQKGDIAEGYSVSREKKESFPLTVTSAQKNPTAFYLCASSMRREAEQYFGPGTRLTVT.

The chain has TRBV15 and TRBJ2-1; 13 nucleotides agree with TRBD2. CDR3 length: 15 amino acids. The J segment lost 10 bases and the V segment lost 5 bases, leaving 8 bases of the junction unmatched. Per the germline V gene, CDR1 is LNHNV and CDR2 is YYDKDF (reference sequence). The CDR3 nucleotides read TGTGCCACCAGCGTCCGGACTAGCGGGAGCAGCGAGCAGTTCTTC. Its protein is CATSVRTSGSSEQFF.

This chain links TRBV6-1 with TRBJ2-1, with a tentative D call TRBD2 (5 bases). Germline V gene sequence: CDR1 MNHNS, CDR2 SASEGT. CDR3 length: 15 residues. V was trimmed by 7 bases and J by 8 bases, leaving 21 bases between them. The CDR3 coding sequence is TGTGCCAGCACCCGAAGGAGGCGCCTGGACGATGAGCAGTTCTTC. Translation: CASTRRRRLDDEQFF.

The chain joins TRBV7-3 to TRBJ2-1; 13 nucleotides match TRBD2. CDR3 length: 17 amino acids. Germline CDR1 SGHTA, CDR2 FQGTGA. V dropped 5 bases and J dropped 7; count of bases not matched to a gene: 11. The CDR3 loop reads CASSLTRTSGSHNEQFF. The CDR3 DNA reads as TGTGCCAGCAGCCTTACCCGGACTAGCGGGAGTCATAATGAGCAGTTCTTC.

J is TRBJ2-7 and V is TRBV5-1; the D gene is possibly TRBD1 (6 bases). Trimming took off 4 bases at V and 7 bases at J, with 9 bases between the two ends. Germline lookup yields CDR1 SGHRS and CDR2 YFSETQ. The CDR3 loop spans 11 amino acids. CDR3 DNA sequence: TGCGCCAGCAGCCGAGGGGGAGAGCAGTACTTC. Translating it yields CASSRGGEQYF. Looking up the rest from reference TRBV5-1 and TRBJ2-7 gives the full variable domain: KAGVTQTPRYLIKTRGQQVTLSCSPISGHRSVSWYQQTPGQGLQFLFEYFSETQRNKGNFPGRFSGRQFSNSRSEMNVSTLELGDSALYLCASSRGGEQYFGPGTRLTVT.

This clone occurred a few times. The V call is TRBV7-2, the J call TRBJ2-5; TRBD2 agrees at 10 bases. The CDR3 covers 18 residues. J lost 5 bases, V lost 1 base, and 13 bases had no gene match. CDR1 SGHTA and CDR2 FQGNSA come from the germline V gene. The CDR3 spells CASSLDLLFSGRWETQYF. Here the CDR3 DNA reads TGTGCCAGCAGCTTAGATCTCTTATTTAGCGGGAGGTGGGAGACCCAGTACTTC.

The chain employs TRBV7-2 and TRBJ2-3; D is possibly TRBD2 (6 bases). The V and J ends lost 1 base and 4 bases respectively, with 9 bases between them. The germline V gene encodes CDR1 SGHTA and CDR2 FQGNSA. The CDR3 covers 14 residues. In nucleotides, the CDR3 is TGTGCCAGCAGCTTAGATGCGGGGCCAGATACGCAGTATTTT. This encodes CASSLDAGPDTQYF.

The chain is built from TRBV28 and TRBJ2-3; 10 bases align to TRBD2. The CDR3 runs to 14 residues. Germline V gives CDR1 MDHEN, CDR2 SYDVKM. Trimming removed 9 bases from V and 0 bases from J; junction bases left unmatched: 3. This chain's CDR3 is CASISGGSTDTQYF. DNA for the CDR3: TGTGCCAGTATTAGCGGGGGGAGCACAGATACGCAGTATTTT.

This clone has more than one count but fewer than ten. CDR3 DNA sequence: TGTGCCAGCTCGGAGACCGGACAGGTCTATGGCTACACCTTC. Protein sequence: CASSETGQVYGYTF. The V gene is TRBV18, the J gene TRBJ1-2; the match to TRBD1 covers 7 bases. The CDR3 length is 14 residues. CDR1 KGHSH and CDR2 LQKENI come from the germline V gene. V shed 6 bases, J shed 4 bases, and the junction held 8 bases outside the gene matches.

This rearrangement joins TRBV10-3 to TRBJ1-2, with D uncertain. The CDR3 contains 11 residues. Germline V CDR1 and CDR2: ENHRY, SYGVKD. Trimming left V 6 bases short and J 10 bases short, with 12 bases between. This chain's CDR3 is CAIRDNRAYTF. The CDR3 nucleotides are TGTGCCATCAGGGATAACAGAGCCTACACCTTC.

J is TRBJ1-2 and V is TRBV5-1; D perhaps matches TRBD1 (5 bases). Germline V gene lookup returns CDR1 SGHRS and CDR2 YFSETQ. Trimming shortened V by 4 bases and J by 2 bases, and 9 bases separated the two germline ends. The CDR3 runs to 13 residues. CDR3 in amino acids: CASSGGRNYGYTF. For the CDR3, the DNA is TGCGCCAGCAGCGGGGGACGGAACTATGGCTACACCTTC.

This chain connects TRBV5-1 to TRBJ2-6; 16 bases agree with TRBD2. There are 19 residues in the CDR3. After removal of 4 bases from V and 2 bases from J, the junction contained 6 bases not matched to a gene. Germline V lookup: CDR1 SGHRS, CDR2 YFSETQ. The CDR3: CASSPGTSGRAAGANVLTF. DNA for the CDR3: TGCGCCAGCAGCCCCGGGACTAGCGGGAGGGCCGCTGGGGCCAACGTCCTGACTTTC.

The chain links TRBV12-5 to TRBJ2-7; possible D gene TRBD1, 6 bases. There are 13 residues in the CDR3. Germline lookup yields CDR1 LGHNT and CDR2 FRNRAP. Trimming shortened V by 7 bases and J by 2 bases, and 12 bases separated the two germline ends. In DNA, the CDR3 is TGTGCTAGTGCCTGGGACACAACCTACGAGCAGTACTTC. Translation: CASAWDTTYEQYF.

The chain combines TRBV19 with TRBJ2-2; 7 nucleotides line up with TRBD1. There are 14 residues in the CDR3. Germline assignment: CDR1 LNHDA and CDR2 SQIVND (reference sequence). V lost 7 bases to trimming and J lost 4 bases; unmatched junction nucleotides: 6. The CDR3 DNA reads TGTGCCAGTAAAACAGGGGCCACCACCGGGGAGCTGTTTTTT. Protein: CASKTGATTGELFF.